These 26 T cell receptor beta chains came from one sample sequenced in a study of metastatic and nonmetastatic thyroid tumors. Via MiXCR, TCRdb re-called the PCR reads. This sample has approximately 22,000 clones, with around 15% found just once. Every patient underwent thyroid surgery untreated. The sample was blood. The receptors come from a female donor with papillary thyroid cancer or a benign thyroid nodule (not recorded which). Some clones in this sample may be carry-over from other donors' samples.

By share, this clone ranks as medium-sized (0.01 to 0.1%). The chain combines TRBV28 with TRBJ2-7; 8 positions agree with TRBD1. Germline trimming cut 5 bases from V and 4 bases from J; bases unmatched to any gene: 10. Germline lookup yields CDR1 MDHEN and CDR2 SYDVKM. This CDR3 has 15 amino acids. The CDR3 nucleotides are TGTGCCAGCAGTGCCCTAGGACAGGGTCGGTACGAGCAGTACTTC. This gives the protein CASSALGQGRYEQYF.

In the case of this clone: One base away lies a much larger clone, so this may be a sequencing read error. Other DNA sequences in this sample translate to the same CDR3. This chain uses TRBV18 with TRBJ2-7; 13 bases are a match to TRBD2. Germline CDR1 KGHSH, CDR2 LQKENI. CDR3 size: 20 residues. CDR3 sequence reads: CASSLKGGSGLAGPTYEQYF. The CDR3 nucleotides read TGCGCCAGCTCACTCAAAGGGGGGTCGGGACTAGCGGGACCTACCTACGAGCAGTACTTC.

A few counts support this clone. This chain links TRBV6-2 or TRBV6-3 with TRBJ2-1; TRBD2 matches 9 bases. After removal of 2 bases from V and 9 bases from J, the junction contained 2 bases not matched to a gene. The length of the CDR3 is 13 residues. Germline CDR1 is MNHEY and CDR2 is SVGEGT. The CDR3 sequence is CASSYLGLAEQFF. The CDR3 DNA reads TGTGCCAGCAGTTACCTGGGACTAGCTGAGCAGTTCTTC.

This clone ranks as medium-sized. The rearrangement joins TRBV4-1 to TRBJ1-6, with D perhaps TRBD1 (6 bases). Germline V gives CDR1 MGHRA, CDR2 YSYEKL. The ends were cut back, 4 bases at V and 0 bases at J, with 19 bases in the middle. The CDR3 spans 19 residues. For the CDR3, the DNA is TGCGCCAGCAGCCCGGACCAGACAGGTACCGTCTCCTATAATTCACCCCTCCACTTT. This translates into CASSPDQTGTVSYNSPLHF.

The V and J genes are TRBV18 and TRBJ1-6, with D unclear. The CDR3 runs to 12 residues. The ends were cut back, 6 bases at V and 5 bases at J, with 5 bases in the middle. Germline V gene sequence: CDR1 KGHSH, CDR2 LQKENI. The CDR3 DNA follows: TGTGCCAGCTCTCCCGATAATTCACCCCTCCACTTT. Protein sequence: CASSPDNSPLHF.

This clone was recorded many times. The chain recombines TRBV5-1 with TRBJ2-3; D gene ambiguous. This CDR3 has 13 amino acids. V lost 0 bases and J lost 3, with 5 bases in between. Germline V gene data show CDR1 as SGHRS and CDR2 as YFSETQ. The DNA of the CDR3 is TGCGCCAGCAGCTTGGAGTCAACAGATACGCAGTATTTT. Protein: CASSLESTDTQYF.

By proportion, this clone is medium-sized. The same CDR3 can be traced to other DNA sequences in this sample. The V and J genes are TRBV4-1 and TRBJ2-2, with D possibly being TRBD2 (5 bases). Trimming removed 3 bases from V and 3 bases from J, with 11 bases in between. The CDR3 has 15 residues. The germline V gene encodes CDR1 MGHRA and CDR2 YSYEKL. The DNA for the CDR3 is TGCGCCAGCAGCCAGTCCGGGATAGACACCGGGGAGCTGTTTTTT. It yields the protein CASSQSGIDTGELFF.

This clone was observed many times. CDR3 sequence (DNA): TGTGCCAGTAGGCCTAGGCGGAATCAGCCCCAGCATTTT. This translates into CASRPRRNQPQHF. The J gene is TRBJ1-5, the V gene TRBV19; D is ambiguous. CDR1 LNHDA and CDR2 SQIVND come from the germline V gene (reference sequence). This CDR3 is built from 13 residues. V was shortened by 6 bases and J by 4 bases, with 10 bases between the two germline ends.

This clone came up a few times. This chain connects TRBV2 to TRBJ2-7, with D possibly TRBD1 on 6 matching bases. Trimming left V 8 bases short and J 10 bases short, with 21 bases between. Germline values: CDR1 SNHLY, CDR2 FYNNEI. This CDR3 region has 13 residues. CDR3 protein: CASGRAGVGDQYF. The DNA for the CDR3 is TGTGCCAGCGGAAGGGCAGGGGTAGGCGATCAGTACTTC. The whole variable domain, filled in from reference TRBV2 and TRBJ2-7, reads EPEVTQTPSHQVTQMGQEVILRCVPISNHLYFYWYRQILGQKVEFLVSFYNNEISEKSEIFDDQFSVERPDGSNFTLKIRSTKLEDSAMYFCASGRAGVGDQYFGPGTRLTVT.

This clone was counted at least ten times. The genes are TRBV28 and TRBJ2-1; 8 bases are shared with TRBD1. V lost 4 bases to trimming and J lost 4 bases; unmatched junction nucleotides: 0. Germline CDR1 is MDHEN and CDR2 is SYDVKM. This CDR3 contains 13 residues. CDR3 residues: CASSWDRYNEQFF. CDR3 in DNA: TGTGCCAGCAGTTGGGACAGGTACAATGAGCAGTTCTTC.

This clone has a count of ten or more. The chain combines TRBV19 with TRBJ2-7; D remains ambiguous. The length of the CDR3 is 14 residues. V lost 3 bases and J 0 bases, leaving 9 bases between the germline ends. Per germline, CDR1 LNHDA and CDR2 SQIVND (reference sequence). The CDR3 nucleotides are TGTGCCAGTAGTATCCGGGCAGACTCCTACGAGCAGTACTTC. Translated: CASSIRADSYEQYF.

This clone came up many times. The chain is built from TRBV5-4 and TRBJ2-1, with 7 positions matching TRBD1. The ends lost 6 bases at V and 7 bases at J; junction bases unmatched: 7. Germline assignment: CDR1 SGHNT and CDR2 YYREEE (reference sequence). The CDR3 extends over 13 amino acids. The CDR3 protein is CASNDRVGNEQFF. The CDR3 DNA reads as TGTGCCAGCAATGACAGGGTAGGGAATGAGCAGTTCTTC. The complete variable domain, with remaining parts taken from reference TRBV5-4 and TRBJ2-1, reads ETGVTQSPTHLIKTRGQQVTLRCSSQSGHNTVSWYQQALGQGPQFIFQYYREEENGRGNFPPRFSGLQFPNYSSELNVNALELDDSALYLCASNDRVGNEQFFGPGTRLTVL.

The table lists this clone with a few counts. The chain joins TRBV6-1 to TRBJ2-7, with 7 positions matching TRBD2. Germline V lookup: CDR1 MNHNS, CDR2 SASEGT. With 1 base clipped from V and 5 bases from J, the junction kept 8 bases outside the gene matches. The CDR3 loop spans 15 amino acids. CDR3 residues: CASSEVQTRGDEQYF. The CDR3 DNA sequence: TGTGCCAGCAGTGAAGTCCAAACCCGGGGGGACGAGCAGTACTTC.

This clone is labeled as medium-sized. The V and J genes are TRBV2 and TRBJ2-5; D is undetermined. The CDR3 totals 12 residues. Germline lookup yields CDR1 SNHLY and CDR2 FYNNEI. V shed 8 bases and J shed 3 bases, with 10 bases lying between them. Here the CDR3 reads CASSAVEETQYF. The CDR3 DNA follows: TGTGCCAGCTCGGCAGTCGAAGAGACCCAGTACTTC. Supplemented by reference TRBV2 and TRBJ2-5, the full variable domain reads EPEVTQTPSHQVTQMGQEVILRCVPISNHLYFYWYRQILGQKVEFLVSFYNNEISEKSEIFDDQFSVERPDGSNFTLKIRSTKLEDSAMYFCASSAVEETQYFGPGTRLLVL.

This clone was counted ten times or more. The chain is built from TRBV3-1 and TRBJ2-2; either TRBD1 or TRBD2 may supply D (5 bases each). V lost 5 bases, J lost 2 bases, and 15 bases lay in between. The CDR3 loop spans 16 amino acids. The germline V gene has CDR1 LGHDT and CDR2 YNNKEL (reference sequence). CDR3: CASSSGRGGNTGELFF. CDR3 coding DNA: TGTGCCAGCAGCAGCGGTAGGGGCGGAAACACCGGGGAGCTGTTTTTT.

Judged by abundance, this clone is medium-sized. This chain joins TRBV4-2 and TRBJ1-1; D is unresolved. Germline CDR1 reads LGHNA; CDR2 reads YNFKEQ. CDR3 length equals 13 residues. Trimming removed 0 bases at V and 2 bases at J, with 4 bases between. The CDR3 DNA follows: TGTGCCAGCAGCCAAGACCTTAACACTGAAGCTTTCTTT. Its protein is CASSQDLNTEAFF.

This clone showed up just a few times. This chain links TRBV18 with TRBJ2-7; maybe TRBD1 (5 bases). The germline V gene encodes CDR1 KGHSH and CDR2 LQKENI. V was cut by 3 bases and J by 7 bases, with 16 bases left in between. The CDR3 extends over 14 amino acids. CDR3 nucleotides: TGTGCCAGCTCACCTCGGCAGGGTTCTGAGGAGCAGTACTTC. Its protein product is CASSPRQGSEEQYF.

This clone has at least ten counts. The chain carries TRBV10-3 and TRBJ2-3; TRBD2 matches at 11 bases. There are 14 residues in the CDR3. The germline CDR1 and CDR2 sequences are ENHRY and SYGVKD. Trimming at V came to 6 bases and at J to 10 bases, leaving 9 bases not matched to a gene. CDR3 residues: CAISGTSGSGAQYF. The CDR3 DNA is TGTGCCATCAGCGGAACTAGCGGGAGTGGAGCGCAGTATTTT.

Many counts were recorded for this clone. The rearrangement links TRBV20-1 to TRBJ2-2; 11 nucleotides agree with TRBD1. In germline, CDR1 is DFQATT, CDR2 SNEGSKA (reference sequence). This CDR3 contains 16 residues. The V gene end was trimmed by 0 bases and the J gene end by 8 bases; junction bases not matched to a gene: 8. CDR3 amino acids: CSARDPGQGASGELFF. The CDR3 DNA follows: TGCAGTGCTAGAGACCCAGGACAGGGGGCCTCTGGGGAGCTGTTTTTT.

V gene TRBV6-2 or TRBV6-3 combines with J gene TRBJ1-2; D is undetermined. The CDR3 loop spans 12 amino acids. The germline V gene encodes CDR1 MNHEY and CDR2 SVGEGT. The germline V and J ends were trimmed by 0 bases and 6 bases, with 5 bases remaining between them. In DNA, the CDR3 is TGTGCCAGCAGTTACTCGGGAGATGGCTACACCTTC. It yields the protein CASSYSGDGYTF.

This clone was detected many times. V usage is TRBV28 and J usage is TRBJ1-1, with D uncertain. In germline, CDR1 is MDHEN, CDR2 SYDVKM. Trimming pared 6 bases from V and 4 bases from J, leaving 18 bases between. The CDR3 is made up of 15 amino acids. CDR3 protein: CASSAAGIRGTEAFF. CDR3 in DNA: TGTGCCAGCAGCGCGGCGGGTATCCGAGGCACTGAAGCTTTCTTT.

This clone was found many times. The rearrangement joins TRBV7-9 to TRBJ2-5; no clear D. Germline values: CDR1 SEHNR, CDR2 FQNEAQ (reference sequence). The CDR3 extends over 13 amino acids. Trimming left V 5 bases short and J 2 bases short, with 9 bases between. CDR3 sequence reads: CASSLGWQETQYF. The CDR3 DNA reads TGTGCCAGCAGCCTTGGGTGGCAAGAGACCCAGTACTTC.

This clone showed up many times. CDR3 loop: CASSPSPVKNSPLHF. In DNA, the CDR3 is TGCGCCAGCAGCCCCAGCCCAGTTAAGAATTCACCCCTCCACTTT. This chain connects TRBV4-1 to TRBJ1-6; D is uncertain. V was shortened by 4 bases and J by 7 bases, with 14 bases between the two germline ends. CDR1 and CDR2 (germline): MGHRA, YSYEKL. There are 15 residues in the CDR3.

There are many counts of this clone. This may come from a read error, since a much larger clone is one base off. The same CDR3 arises from other DNA sequences in this sample as well. V gene TRBV28 combines with J gene TRBJ1-2; D remains ambiguous. Germline CDR1 MDHEN, CDR2 SYDVKM. Trimming took 5 bases from V and 8 from J, leaving 18 bases between them. The length of the CDR3 is 14 residues. This CDR3 is CASSLPGGPGGYTF. In DNA, the CDR3 is TGTGCCAGCAGTCTCCCGGGAGGCCCGGGGGGCTACACCTTC.

This clone was picked up many times. This chain connects TRBV18 to TRBJ2-7, with 8 bases fitting TRBD1. This CDR3 has 16 amino acids. V was pared by 6 bases and J by 3 bases, with 13 bases of the junction left unmatched. The germline V gene has CDR1 KGHSH and CDR2 LQKENI. The CDR3 reads CASSDFRTGSLYEQYF. In nucleotides, the CDR3 is TGTGCCAGCTCCGATTTCCGGACAGGGAGTCTCTACGAGCAGTACTTC.

By proportion, this clone is medium-sized. The rearrangement links TRBV6-4 to TRBJ1-3, with D perhaps TRBD1 (6 bases). CDR1 is MRHNA and CDR2 is SNTAGT in the germline V gene. The germline V and J ends were trimmed by 2 bases and 0 bases, with 11 bases remaining between them. The CDR3 is 16 residues long. CDR3 loop: CASSDNGQRSGNTIYF. For the CDR3, the DNA is TGTGCCAGCAGTGACAATGGACAGCGCTCTGGAAACACCATATATTTT.